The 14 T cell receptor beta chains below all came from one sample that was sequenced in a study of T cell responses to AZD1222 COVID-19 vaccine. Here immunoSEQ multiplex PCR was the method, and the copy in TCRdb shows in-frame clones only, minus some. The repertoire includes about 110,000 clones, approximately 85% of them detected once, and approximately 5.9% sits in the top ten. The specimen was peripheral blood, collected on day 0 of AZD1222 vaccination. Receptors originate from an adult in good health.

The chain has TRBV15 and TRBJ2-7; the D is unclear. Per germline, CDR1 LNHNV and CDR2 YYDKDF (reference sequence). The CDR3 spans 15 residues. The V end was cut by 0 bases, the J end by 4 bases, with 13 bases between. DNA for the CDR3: TGTGCCACCAGCAGAGATGCCTCGACCAGTTACGAGCAGTACTTC. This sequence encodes CATSRDASTSYEQYF.

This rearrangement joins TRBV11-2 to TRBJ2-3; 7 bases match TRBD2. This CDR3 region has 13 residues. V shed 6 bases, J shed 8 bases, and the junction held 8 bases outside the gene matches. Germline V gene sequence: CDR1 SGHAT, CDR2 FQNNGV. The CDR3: CASRRDIAGTQYF. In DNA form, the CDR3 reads TGTGCCAGCAGAAGGGATATAGCGGGTACGCAGTATTTT.

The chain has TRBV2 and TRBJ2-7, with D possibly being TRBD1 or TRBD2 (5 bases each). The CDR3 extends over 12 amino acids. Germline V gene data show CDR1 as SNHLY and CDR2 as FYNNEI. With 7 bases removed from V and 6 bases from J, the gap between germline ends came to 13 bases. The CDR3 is CASTGTSSEQYF. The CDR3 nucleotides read TGTGCCAGCACCGGGACCTCTTCCGAGCAGTACTTC.

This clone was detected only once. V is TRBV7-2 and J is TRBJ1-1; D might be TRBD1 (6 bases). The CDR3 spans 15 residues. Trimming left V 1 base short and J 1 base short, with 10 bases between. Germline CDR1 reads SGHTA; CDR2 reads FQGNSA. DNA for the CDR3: TGTGCCAGCAGCTTAGTTCCGGGGGCGAACACTGAAGCTTTCTTT. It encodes CASSLVPGANTEAFF.

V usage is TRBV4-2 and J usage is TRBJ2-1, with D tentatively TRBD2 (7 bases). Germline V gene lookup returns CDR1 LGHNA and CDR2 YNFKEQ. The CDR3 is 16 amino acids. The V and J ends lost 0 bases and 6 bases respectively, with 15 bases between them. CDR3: CASSQDGGGAGNEQFF. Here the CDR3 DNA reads TGTGCCAGCAGCCAAGATGGAGGGGGGGCGGGCAATGAGCAGTTCTTC.

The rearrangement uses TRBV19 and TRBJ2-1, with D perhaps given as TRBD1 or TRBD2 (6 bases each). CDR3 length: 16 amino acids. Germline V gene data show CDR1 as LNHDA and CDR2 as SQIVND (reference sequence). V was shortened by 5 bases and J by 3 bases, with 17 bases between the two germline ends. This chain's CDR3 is CASSPREKGDYNEQFF. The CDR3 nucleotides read TGTGCCAGTAGTCCCCGGGAGAAGGGGGACTACAATGAGCAGTTCTTC.

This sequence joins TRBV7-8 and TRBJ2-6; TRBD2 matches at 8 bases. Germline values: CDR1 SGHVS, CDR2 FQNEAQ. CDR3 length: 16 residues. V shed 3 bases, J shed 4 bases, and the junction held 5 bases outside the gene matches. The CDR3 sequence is CASSFGRGFGANVLTF. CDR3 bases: TGTGCCAGCAGCTTCGGGAGGGGCTTCGGGGCCAACGTCCTGACTTTC. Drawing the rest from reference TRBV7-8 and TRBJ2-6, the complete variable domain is GAGVSQSPRYKVAKRGQDVALRCDPISGHVSLFWYQQALGQGPEFLTYFQNEAQLDKSGLPSDRFFAERPEGSVSTLKIQRTQQEDSAVYLCASSFGRGFGANVLTFGAGSRLTVL.

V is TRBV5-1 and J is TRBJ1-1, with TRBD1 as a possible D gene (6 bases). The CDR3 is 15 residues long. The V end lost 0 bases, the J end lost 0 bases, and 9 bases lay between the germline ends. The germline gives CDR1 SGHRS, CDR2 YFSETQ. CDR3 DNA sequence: TGCGCCAGCAGCTTGGTTCAGGGGTTGAACACTGAAGCTTTCTTT. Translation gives CASSLVQGLNTEAFF.

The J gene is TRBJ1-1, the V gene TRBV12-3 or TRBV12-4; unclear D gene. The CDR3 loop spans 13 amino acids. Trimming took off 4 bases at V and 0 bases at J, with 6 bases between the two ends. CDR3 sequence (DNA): TGTGCCAGCAGTTGGAAAATGAACACTGAAGCTTTCTTT. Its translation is CASSWKMNTEAFF.

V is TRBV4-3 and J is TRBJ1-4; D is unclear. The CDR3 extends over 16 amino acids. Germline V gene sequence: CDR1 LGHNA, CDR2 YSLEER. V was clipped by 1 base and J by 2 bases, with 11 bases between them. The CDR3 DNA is TGCGCCAGCAGCCAAGGGGCCCGCGCGACTAATGAAAAACTGTTTTTT. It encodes CASSQGARATNEKLFF.

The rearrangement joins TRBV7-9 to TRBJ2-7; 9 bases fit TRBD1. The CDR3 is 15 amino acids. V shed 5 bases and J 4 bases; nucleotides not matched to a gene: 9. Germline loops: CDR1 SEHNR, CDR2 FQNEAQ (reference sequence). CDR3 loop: CASSTPGQGLYEQYF. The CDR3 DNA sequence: TGTGCCAGCAGCACACCGGGACAGGGTTTGTACGAGCAGTACTTC.

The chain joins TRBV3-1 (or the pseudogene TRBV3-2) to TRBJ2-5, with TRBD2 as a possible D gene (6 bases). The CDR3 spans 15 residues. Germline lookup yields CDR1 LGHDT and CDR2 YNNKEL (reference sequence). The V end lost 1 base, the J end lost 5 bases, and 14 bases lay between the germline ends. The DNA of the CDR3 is TGTGCCAGCAGCCAAGGCCCCACTGGGGGGGAGACCCAGTACTTC. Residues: CASSQGPTGGETQYF.

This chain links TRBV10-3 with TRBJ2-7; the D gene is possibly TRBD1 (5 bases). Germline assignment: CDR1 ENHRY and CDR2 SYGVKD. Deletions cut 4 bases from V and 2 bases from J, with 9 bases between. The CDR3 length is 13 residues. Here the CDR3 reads CAISVGQTYEQYF. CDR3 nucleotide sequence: TGTGCCATCAGTGTGGGGCAGACCTACGAGCAGTACTTC.

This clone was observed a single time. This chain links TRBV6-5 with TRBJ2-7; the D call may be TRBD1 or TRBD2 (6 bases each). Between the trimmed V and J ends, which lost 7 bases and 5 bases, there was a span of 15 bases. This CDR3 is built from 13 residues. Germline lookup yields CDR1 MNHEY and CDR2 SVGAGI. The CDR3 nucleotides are TGTGCCAGCACTACGCCCGGGGGCCACGAGCAGTACTTC. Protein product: CASTTPGGHEQYF.